Here is one T cell receptor (beta chain) with its context. The method was immunoSEQ multiplex PCR; TCRdb's version includes in-frame clones alone and lacks a portion of them. This sample has roughly 250,000 clones, with roughly 93% found just once. This sample is part of a study of blood T cell repertoires in COVID-19. Study as a whole: The analysed material was cDNA or gDNA that came from T cells, B-cell-depleted T cells, or PBMCs.

The source is a woman between 40 and 55 years old with acute COVID-19. What was sequenced was PBMCs or T cells enriched from blood (not recorded which).

CDR3 sequence: CASSETAGPPGELFF. DNA of the CDR3: TGTGCCAGCAGTGAAACGGCGGGCCCCCCCGGGGAGCTGTTTTTT. The chain links TRBV2 to TRBJ2-2; tentatively, D is TRBD2 (5 bases). Trimming stripped 2 bases from V and 6 bases from J, with 13 bases between. The germline V gene encodes CDR1 SNHLY and CDR2 FYNNEI. The CDR3 length is 15 residues. The entire variable domain, with the rest obtained from reference TRBV2 and TRBJ2-2, is as follows: EPEVTQTPSHQVTQMGQEVILRCVPISNHLYFYWYRQILGQKVEFLVSFYNNEISEKSEIFDDQFSVERPDGSNFTLKIRSTKLEDSAMYFCASSETAGPPGELFFGEGSRLTVL.